Sequencing of this T cell receptor delta chain was carried out in a study of gamma-delta chains in newborns, infants, children. Turning to the study itself: Polyclonal expansion of innate γδ T cells after birth follows microbial exposure.

TCRdb redid clone calling on the reads using CATT. The table records fewer than 12,000 delta-chain clones, about 8.2% of them present only once. The receptor comes from a child who was a newborn, infant or young child, either healthy, febrile or measles-vaccinated (not recorded which). Sequenced input: blood.

CDR3 DNA: TGTGCCTGTGACACTGTGCGGACTGGGGGCTCACAACGCGATAAACTCATCTTT. The encoded protein is CACDTVRTGGSQRDKLIF. This rearrangement joins TRDV2 to TRDJ1, with TRDD3 identical over 8 bases. The length of the CDR3 is 18 residues. The V gene's germline CDR1 is GEAIGNYY and CDR2 EKD. Trimming at V came to 1 base and at J to 4 bases, leaving 16 bases not matched to a gene.